These T cell receptor beta chains were read from a single sample in a study of blood T cells in healthy people across ages. TCRdb ran MiXCR on the 5' RACE reads and lists one entry per CDR3 protein. The profile shows some 760,000 distinct CDR3 sequences, around a quarter of them singletons. The data were also submitted as part of a second study, on T cells of mothers and their children.

Sequencing was done on a sample of blood. These receptors were taken from a boy aged 10-17 years in good health. Both conserved end residues are part of each CDR3. Fields, in order: J gene, clone size, D gene, V gene, CDR3 DNA, CDR3 protein. The D gene is left open where the match is weak. Some rows mark clone size as missing; the rest say once, few, many or name a class of expanded clone.

>TRBJ2-7|.|TRBD2|TRBV14
TGTGCCAGCAGTCGCTTCTCAGCGGGAGGTTACGAGCAGTACTTC
CASSRFSAGGYEQYF
>TRBJ2-7|few|.|TRBV5-1
TGCGCCAGCACCTTCCGGGACGGATCCTACGAGCAGTACTTC
CASTFRDGSYEQYF
>TRBJ2-1|.|.|TRBV3-1
TGTGCCAGCAGCCAAGATACGGGGGACAATGAGCAGTTCTTC
CASSQDTGDNEQFF
>TRBJ1-1|few|.|TRBV10-3
TGTGCCATCAGGCCCGGACCGGGGCATGAAGCTTTCTTT
CAIRPGPGHEAFF
>TRBJ2-5|few|TRBD2|TRBV2
TGTGCCAGCAACAACCCTTCCGGGACTAGCGGGGGGGACCAAGAGACCCAGTACTTC
CASNNPSGTSGGDQETQYF
>TRBJ2-7|few|.|TRBV4-2
TGTGCCAGCAGCCAAAGGACCCCCTACGAGCAGTACTTC
CASSQRTPYEQYF
>TRBJ1-2|.|.|TRBV20-1
TGCAGTGTCCTTACAGGGTTTGATGGCTACACCTTC
CSVLTGFDGYTF
>TRBJ2-1|few|.|TRBV11-3
TGTGCCAGCAGGCCTACCCTCCGGACAGAGCAGTTCTTC
CASRPTLRTEQFF
>TRBJ2-7|.|TRBD2|TRBV27
TGTGCCAGCAGTTTAGTACTAGCGAGCGAGCAGTACTTC
CASSLVLASEQYF
>TRBJ2-7|.|TRBD2|TRBV14
TGTGCCAGCAGCCAGCGGCTAGGACTAGCTGGCGAGCAGTACTTC
CASSQRLGLAGEQYF
>TRBJ2-6|.|.|TRBV10-3
TGTGCCATCCGCCCCTCCTCTGGGGCCAACGTCCTGACTTTC
CAIRPSSGANVLTF
>TRBJ2-3|.|.|TRBV7-6
TGTGCCAGCAGCTTAGGTTTGTGGCAGACTTCAGCAGATACGCAGTATTTT
CASSLGLWQTSADTQYF
>TRBJ1-6|few|.|TRBV6-5
TGTGCCAGCAGCCGACCGGGACCCAATCATTCACCCCTCCACTTT
CASSRPGPNHSPLHF
>TRBJ2-5|.|TRBD1|TRBV20-1
TGCAGTGCCCTGGAACCGGGACAGGCCAGGGAGACCCAGTACTTC
CSALEPGQARETQYF
>TRBJ2-5|.|.|TRBV14
TGTGCCAGCAGCCAAGATTTGTTAGGGACCCAAGAGACCCAGTACTTC
CASSQDLLGTQETQYF
>TRBJ2-7|once|TRBD2|TRBV12-3/TRBV12-4
TGTGCCAGCAGTAAAAGCGGGAGGGGCCACGAGCAGTACTTC
CASSKSGRGHEQYF
>TRBJ2-1|.|.|TRBV29-1
TGCAGCGTCCGGAGTCTTACCTCCAACCTATACAATGAGCAGTTCTTC
CSVRSLTSNLYNEQFF
>TRBJ2-5|.|.|TRBV5-1
TGCGCCAGCAGCGGAACAGGGCTGGAGGGCTGGGAGACCCAGTACTTC
CASSGTGLEGWETQYF
>TRBJ1-5|few|TRBD1|TRBV7-2
TGTGCCAGCAGCAAATGGACAGGGGGAGGCAATCAGCCCCAGCATTTT
CASSKWTGGGNQPQHF
>TRBJ2-4|.|.|TRBV5-1
TGCGCCAGCAGCTTGGAGGGGACACTCCAAAACATTCAGTACTTC
CASSLEGTLQNIQYF
>TRBJ1-4|.|.|TRBV10-3
TGTGCCATCAGCGAAAGACGGGTGCCTAATGAAAAACTGTTTTTT
CAISERRVPNEKLFF
>TRBJ2-7|.|.|TRBV20-1
TGCAGTGCTGCCAGGGGAGCGAGGGAGCAGTACTTC
CSAARGAREQYF
>TRBJ2-1|.|TRBD1|TRBV28
TGTGCCAGCAGTTTCTCGCCTCTGTCGGGACAGGGGCTTTATGAGCAGTTCTTC
CASSFSPLSGQGLYEQFF
>TRBJ2-5|.|TRBD2|TRBV12-3/TRBV12-4
TGTGCCAGCAGTAAACTAGCGGGGATCCAAGAGACCCAGTACTTC
CASSKLAGIQETQYF
>TRBJ1-5|.|.|TRBV7-9
TGTGCCAGCAGCTTAGTCAGGGATAGCAATCAGCCCCAGCATTTT
CASSLVRDSNQPQHF
>TRBJ2-1|.|.|TRBV3-1
TGTGCCAGCAGACTTGAGGGGGGGCATGAGCAGTTCTTC
CASRLEGGHEQFF
>TRBJ2-3|.|TRBD1|TRBV9
TGTGCCAGCAGCTCCCGACAGGGGGAAGATACGCAGTATTTT
CASSSRQGEDTQYF
>TRBJ2-1|few|TRBD2|TRBV20-1
TGCAGTGCCCCGACTAGCGGGAGCTCCTATGATGAGCAGTTCTTC
CSAPTSGSSYDEQFF
>TRBJ1-1|.|TRBD1|TRBV5-6
TGTGCCAGCAGCACCCGACAGGGGGGAGCTTTCTTT
CASSTRQGGAFF
>TRBJ1-5|.|TRBD1|TRBV7-9
TGTGCCAGCAGCTTTGCCCGGACAGGCAGAAATCAGCCCCAGCATTTT
CASSFARTGRNQPQHF
>TRBJ2-7|.|TRBD2|TRBV5-1
TGCGCCAGCAGCCAGACTAGCGGGGGTAGATACGAGCAGTACTTC
CASSQTSGGRYEQYF
>TRBJ1-1|few|.|TRBV27
TGTGCCAGCAGTTTTAGGTCCAGGGTGAACACTGAAGCTTTCTTT
CASSFRSRVNTEAFF
>TRBJ2-7|.|.|TRBV11-2
TGTGCCAGCAGCTTAGATATCTCCGAGCAGTACTTC
CASSLDISEQYF
>TRBJ2-5|few|TRBD1|TRBV29-1
TGCAGCATCGGGACAGCCCAAGAGACCCAGTACTTC
CSIGTAQETQYF
>TRBJ2-1|.|TRBD2|TRBV11-2
TGTGCCAGCAGCTCCCTTCGCCGGACTAGCGGGAGAATGTATGATAAGCAAAGGCAGTTCTTC
CASSSLRRTSGRMYDKQRQFF
>TRBJ2-5|few|.|TRBV12-3/TRBV12-4
TGTGCCAGAAGTCCCTCAGGGTTAGGGGAGCAGTACTTC
CARSPSGLGEQYF
>TRBJ2-5|many|.|TRBV20-1
TGCAGTGCTACCGGAGAGACCCAGTACTTC
CSATGETQYF
>TRBJ1-5|few|TRBD1|TRBV28
TGTGCCAGCAGTTTCAGGGACAGGGGATATCAGCCCCAGCATTTT
CASSFRDRGYQPQHF
>TRBJ2-3|few|TRBD2|TRBV4-2
TGTGCCAGCAGCCAAGGGATCACCCCGTATAGCGGGAGATTGGATACGCAGTATTTT
CASSQGITPYSGRLDTQYF
>TRBJ1-1|.|.|TRBV5-1
TGCGCCAGCAGTAATTCACCCCTGAACACTGAAGCTTTCTTT
CASSNSPLNTEAFF
>TRBJ1-1|.|.|TRBV6-1
TGTGCCTCCTTTCTCCAGAGGGGGACTGAAGCTTTCTTT
CASFLQRGTEAFF
>TRBJ2-3|.|TRBD2|TRBV10-3
TGTGCCATCAGTGAGTCCTGGGAGGGGACGCAGTATTTT
CAISESWEGTQYF
>TRBJ2-6|once|TRBD1|TRBV7-2
TGTGCCAGCATAGGACAGGCTGGGGCCAACGTCCTGACTTTC
CASIGQAGANVLTF
>TRBJ2-7|.|.|TRBV27
TGTGCCAGCAGTTTATGGCCAGAGTCCGAGCAGTACTTC
CASSLWPESEQYF
>TRBJ1-1|few|.|TRBV4-1
TGCGCCAGCAGCCAAGAAAGGGCTGCAGGGCCGACGGACACTGAAGCTTTCTTT
CASSQERAAGPTDTEAFF
>TRBJ2-1|few|TRBD2|TRBV5-1
TGCGCCAGCACCGTGACTAGCGGGAGTTATTCCTACAATGAGCAGTTCTTC
CASTVTSGSYSYNEQFF
>TRBJ2-7|.|.|TRBV6-1
TGTGCCAGCAGTGAAGCTAGACACTCACCTTACGAGCAGTACTTC
CASSEARHSPYEQYF
>TRBJ2-3|few|TRBD2|TRBV4-1
TGCGCCAGCAGCCAAGACTTGTCCAGCGGGGGCACAGATACGCAGTATTTT
CASSQDLSSGGTDTQYF
>TRBJ2-5|.|.|TRBV15
TGTGCCACCTCAGGGGAACAAGAGACCCAGTACTTC
CATSGEQETQYF
>TRBJ2-7|.|.|TRBV6-6
TGTGCCAGCGGCGGGAGGGACAGGGGCAACGAGCAGTACTTC
CASGGRDRGNEQYF
>TRBJ2-5|few|.|TRBV14
TGTGCCAGCAGCCAAGATCGGGGAATTCAAGAGACCCAGTACTTC
CASSQDRGIQETQYF
>TRBJ2-1|.|TRBD2|TRBV28
TGTGCCAGCAGTTTATTTGGCGGGAGGGCCGAGGATGAGCAGTTCTTC
CASSLFGGRAEDEQFF
>TRBJ2-5|.|TRBD2|TRBV14
TGTGCCAGCAGCTGGAGAGCGGGAGGAGGAGAGACCCAGTACTTC
CASSWRAGGGETQYF
>TRBJ1-3|many|.|TRBV2
TGTGCCAGCAGGACATCGGGAAACACCATATATTTT
CASRTSGNTIYF
>TRBJ2-5|few|TRBD1|TRBV9
TGTGCCAGCAGCGCCTTGACAGGGTCAAAAGAGACCCAGTACTTC
CASSALTGSKETQYF
>TRBJ2-5|.|.|TRBV5-1
TGCGCCAGCAGCGCGGAGGCGGGGAAACAAGAGACCCAGTACTTC
CASSAEAGKQETQYF
>TRBJ2-1|.|TRBD2|TRBV20-1
TGCAGTGCTATAAGCGGGGCGACCTACAATGAGCAGTTCTTC
CSAISGATYNEQFF